This TCR beta chain comes out of a study of blood T cells in healthy people across ages. Overall study findings and caveats: Diversity figures based on one million T cells were deemed too low. Long-lived and aged donors differed, with more naive CD4+ cells and higher diversity in the long-lived. Shifts in expanded clonotypes may have been confounded by donor CMV status, which was unknown. The fall in TCR beta diversity per million T cells was roughly linear with age.

PCR was performed a second time for about 7 to 12 cycles using a sample-barcoded 5' primer and a J-beta primer mix. TCRdb fed the 5' RACE reads into MiXCR, producing one record per CDR3 protein. The repertoire consists of almost 800,000 distinct CDR3 sequences, with 55% to 75% occurring once and the leading ten covering roughly 22%. Germline V gene data show CDR1 as SNHLY and CDR2 as FYNNEI. The ends were cut back, 7 bases at V and 1 base at J, with 14 bases in the middle. The CDR3 sequence is 14 residues long. This clonotype was found a few times. Its antigen is unidentified. The receptor's source is a man younger than 45 in good health. This chain links TRBV2 with TRBJ2-7; maybe TRBD1 (6 bases). Sequenced: blood. The CDR3 DNA sequence: TGTGCCAGCATGGACAGAGCAATTTCCTACGAGCAGTACTTC. Residues: CASMDRAISYEQYF.